This TCR beta chain was captured by sequencing in a study of blood T cells in healthy people across ages. Through a sample-barcoded 5' primer and a J-beta primer mix, a second PCR was run for 7 to 11 cycles. Each CDR3 protein gets one entry after TCRdb re-called the 5' RACE reads with MiXCR. The sample has about 510,000 distinct CDR3 sequences, about 27% seen once. Collection of around 10 milliliters of peripheral blood was performed for each donor. This clonotype was detected only a few times. These data were also filed under a second study, of T cells of mothers and their children.

The TCR sequence derives from a boy under 10 years old in good health. The sequenced sample consisted of blood.

The CDR3 loop is CASSVRSGGLLNEQFF. CDR3 nucleotides: TGTGCCAGCAGCGTACGGTCGGGAGGGCTCTTGAATGAGCAGTTCTTC. The chain links TRBV9 to TRBJ2-1; 8 bases line up with TRBD2. The ends lost 1 base at V and 7 bases at J; junction bases unmatched: 10. The germline V gene encodes CDR1 SGDLS and CDR2 YYNGEE. The CDR3 is 16 residues long.